The clone carrying this T cell receptor beta chain has just one count. No antigen is known for it. The source of the sample is a study of T cell responses to AZD1222 COVID-19 vaccine. Whole-study findings and limits: Variant regions that are unmutated are reportedly the target of nearly half of spike-specific TCRs.

CDR1 is MDHEN, CDR2 SYDVKM, per germline. The CDR3 contains 13 residues. J gave up 0 bases and V 8 bases, and 4 bases lay outside the gene matches. Measured with immunoSEQ multiplex PCR; TCRdb has only the in-frame clones, and not every one. The sample records 83,000 or so clones, around 89% being singletons. The clonotype comes from an adult in good health. The material was peripheral blood, obtained on day 0 of MenACWY control vaccination. The chain joins TRBV28 to TRBJ2-7; 7 nucleotides align to TRBD2. The CDR3 is CASGGGGSYEQYF. In nucleotides, the CDR3 is TGTGCCAGCGGAGGCGGGGGCTCCTACGAGCAGTACTTC.